This T cell receptor (beta chain) came from a study of T cell repertoires in cytomegalovirus infection (dated by TCRdb to the late 2010s). Background for the entire study: Donor HLA type was relevant to the analysis, because carriage of CMV infection together with the matching HLA type was indicated by public TCR beta signatures. Study-wide findings and limitations: In the ex vivo response, HLA-C-restricted CMV-specific TCR beta clonotypes were dominant, and in two of eight donors the single most frequent clonotype came from this HLA-C-restricted group. Carriers of CMV infection plus the relevant HLA type were discriminated by the cumulative frequency of public TCR beta family members in the study cohort and in an independent approximately 340-donor cohort.

Data came from an Illumina HiSeq 1500. TCRdb took the public reads, trimmed them with fastp at Q25, ran MiXCR for clone calling and kept in-frame beta chains. Entries are consolidated by CDR3 protein sequence, retaining the most common genes and DNA. This sample is represented by approximately 700,000 distinct CDR3 sequences; 35% to 45% of them were singletons. The leading ten clones occupy roughly 2.8% of the sample. V loses 6 bases of germline sequence and J loses 8 bases, and the interval between the two ends is 19 bases. The CDR3 covers 15 residues, taking in both the cysteine and the phenylalanine. Only CDR3 DNA remains: 45 bases, in frame from the first base. CDR1 and CDR2 are drawn from the germline V gene: MNHEY, SVGAGI. This clonotype was seen a handful of times. Its antigen is unknown. No base quality information exists; no much larger clone differs at one position.

The receptor chain draws on TRBV6-5 and TRBJ1-4, with no confident D gene call. This sequence originates from a human donor in good health (CMV status not recorded). Some clones in this sample may be carry-over from other donors' samples. The sample taken for sequencing was PBMCs. The DNA sequence follows: TGTGCCAGCAGGCACGGTCTGGAATTTTCGGAAAAACTGTTTTTT. Protein translation: CASRHGLEFSEKLFF.